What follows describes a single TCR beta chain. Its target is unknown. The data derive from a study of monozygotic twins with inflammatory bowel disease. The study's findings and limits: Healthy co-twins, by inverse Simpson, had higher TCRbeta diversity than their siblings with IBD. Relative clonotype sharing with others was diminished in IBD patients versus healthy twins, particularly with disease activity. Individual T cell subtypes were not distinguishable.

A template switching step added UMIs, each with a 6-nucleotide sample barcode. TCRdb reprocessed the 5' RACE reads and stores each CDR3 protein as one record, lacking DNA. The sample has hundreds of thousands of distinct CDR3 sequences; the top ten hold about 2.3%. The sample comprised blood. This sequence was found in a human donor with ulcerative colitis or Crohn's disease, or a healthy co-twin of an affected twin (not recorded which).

The CDR3 reads CASSYGPGEQFF. J is TRBJ2-1 and V is TRBV6-6. The CDR3 is 12 residues long. Germline CDR1 reads MNHNY; CDR2 reads SVGAGI (reference sequence).